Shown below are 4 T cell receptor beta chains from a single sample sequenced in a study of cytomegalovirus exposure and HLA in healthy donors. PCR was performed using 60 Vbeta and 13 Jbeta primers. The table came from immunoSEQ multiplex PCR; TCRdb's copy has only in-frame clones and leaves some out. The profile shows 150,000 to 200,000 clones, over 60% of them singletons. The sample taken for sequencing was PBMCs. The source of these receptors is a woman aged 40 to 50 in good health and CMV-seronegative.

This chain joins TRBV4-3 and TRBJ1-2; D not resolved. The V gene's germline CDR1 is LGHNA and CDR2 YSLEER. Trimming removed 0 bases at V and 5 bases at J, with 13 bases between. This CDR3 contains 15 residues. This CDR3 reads CASSQDPRDGYGYTF. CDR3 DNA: TGCGCCAGCAGCCAAGATCCCCGGGATGGATATGGCTACACCTTC.

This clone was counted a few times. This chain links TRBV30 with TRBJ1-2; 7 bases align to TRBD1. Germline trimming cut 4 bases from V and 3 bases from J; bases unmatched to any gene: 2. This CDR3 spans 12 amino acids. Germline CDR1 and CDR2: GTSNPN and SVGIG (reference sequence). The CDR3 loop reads CAWTGGYYGYTF. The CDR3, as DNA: TGTGCCTGGACAGGGGGGTACTATGGCTACACCTTC.

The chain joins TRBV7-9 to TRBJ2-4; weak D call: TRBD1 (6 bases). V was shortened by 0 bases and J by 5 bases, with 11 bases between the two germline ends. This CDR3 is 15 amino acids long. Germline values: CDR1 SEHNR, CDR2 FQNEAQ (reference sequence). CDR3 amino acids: CASSLARQDQNIQYF. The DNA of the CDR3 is TGTGCCAGCAGCTTAGCCCGACAGGACCAAAACATTCAGTACTTC.

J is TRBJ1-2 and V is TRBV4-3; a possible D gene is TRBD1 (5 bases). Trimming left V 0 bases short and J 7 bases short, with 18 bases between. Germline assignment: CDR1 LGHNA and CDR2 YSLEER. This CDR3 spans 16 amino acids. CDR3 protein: CASSQDRRARFGGYTF. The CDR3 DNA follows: TGCGCCAGCAGCCAAGACCGCAGGGCGAGGTTCGGTGGCTACACCTTC.